The present T cell receptor beta chain was sequenced within a study of blood T cells in healthy people across ages. Findings and caveats of the study: The lack of PBMC sorting stopped any conclusive naive versus antigen-experienced comparison.

Concerning this clonotype itself: Its antigen remains unknown.

Through a sample-barcoded 5' primer and a J-beta primer mix, a second PCR was run for about 6 to 12 cycles. Every individual sample yielded 2.5 million or more paired-end reads (each containing CDR3). TCRdb reprocessed the 5' RACE reads with MiXCR, giving one entry per CDR3 protein. The table includes roughly 680,000 distinct CDR3 sequences, around 50% detected once. The V end lost 2 bases, the J end lost 7 bases, and 12 bases lay between the germline ends. The CDR3 extends over 13 amino acids. The extraction recovered at least 5.5 micrograms of total RNA per sample. Material: blood. V is TRBV12-3 or TRBV12-4 and J is TRBJ2-7, with D perhaps TRBD1 (6 bases). This TCR derives from a woman over 75 in good health. This CDR3 reads CASSLLRGNEQYF. The CDR3 nucleotides are TGTGCCAGCAGTTTACTCAGGGGAAATGAGCAGTACTTC.